This T cell receptor beta chain stems from a study of blood T cell repertoires in COVID-19. The wider study: Acute-phase and convalescent COVID-19 samples originated in the United States, Italy and Spain. Sources were T cells, B-cell-depleted T cells, or PBMCs; the material itself was cDNA or gDNA.

Per the original methods: Estimates of nucleated cell counts were drawn from the amplification of reference gene primers. Using immunoSEQ multiplex PCR, the repertoire was profiled, and TCRdb retains in-frame clones only, with some absent. D and trimming come from the DNA, and the V and J calls and clone size come from that table. Here the sample spans around 93,000 clones, around 80% being singletons. Germline V gene sequence: CDR1 LGHDT, CDR2 YNNKEL (reference sequence). V shed 4 bases and J shed 6 bases, with 15 bases lying between them. The CDR3 is made up of 14 amino acids. The sequencing sample was made of peripheral blood. The rearrangement links TRBV3-1 (or the pseudogene TRBV3-2) to TRBJ2-5; D not resolved. The receptor was isolated from a man of 80 years or more with acute or convalescent COVID-19. CDR3 bases: TGTGCCAGCAGCCTTTACATTGGTCCGAAGACCCAGTACTTC. Its protein is CASSLYIGPKTQYF.